The rows below give T cell receptor beta chains drawn from one sample of a study of cytomegalovirus exposure and HLA in healthy donors. Assay used: immunoSEQ multiplex PCR; TCRdb lists only in-frame clones, some missing. Among 120,000 to 150,000 clones listed, 60% to 80% were seen once. Sequencing used PBMCs. Receptor source: a young woman in good health and CMV-seronegative. CDR3s include the opening cysteine and the closing phenylalanine or tryptophan. Fields, in order: J gene, V gene, clone size, D gene, CDR3 protein, CDR3 DNA. D genes are given only for firm matches. A row's size may be missing; if present it is once, few, many or a size class.

TRBJ1-2	TRBV6-5	.	TRBD1	CASSYSRGTGNGYTF	TGTGCCAGCAGTTACTCGAGGGGGACAGGGAATGGCTACACCTTC
TRBJ2-7	TRBV11-2	.	TRBD1	CASSIAGTGVYEQYF	TGTGCCAGCAGCATTGCAGGGACAGGGGTCTACGAGCAGTACTTC
TRBJ2-7	TRBV25-1	.	.	CASRDRAYEQYF	TGTGCCAGCAGGGACAGAGCCTACGAGCAGTACTTC
TRBJ2-7	TRBV5-4	once	TRBD1	CASSGSGRGPTGEQYF	TGTGCCAGCAGCGGGAGCGGAAGGGGGCCTACGGGGGAGCAGTACTTC
TRBJ2-2	TRBV11-3	.	.	CASSLDVTPSTGELFF	TGTGCCAGCAGCTTAGATGTGACACCCTCCACCGGGGAGCTGTTTTTT
TRBJ2-2	TRBV4-3	once	.	CASSQEPSGDETGELFF	TGCGCCAGCAGCCAAGAACCCTCGGGGGATGAGACCGGGGAGCTGTTTTTT
TRBJ2-1	TRBV7-9	.	.	CASSKPGDEQFF	TGTGCCAGCAGTAAACCAGGGGATGAGCAGTTCTTC
TRBJ2-7	TRBV2	.	TRBD1	CASYHSDRVSHEQYF	TGTGCCAGCTACCACTCGGACAGGGTCTCTCACGAGCAGTACTTC
TRBJ1-1	TRBV27	.	.	CASSYVWNTEAFF	TGTGCCAGCAGTTATGTCTGGAACACTGAAGCTTTCTTT
TRBJ1-6	TRBV19	.	.	CASGPGQGRSPLHF	TGTGCCAGTGGGCCGGGCCAGGGTAGGTCACCCCTCCACTTT
TRBJ2-3	TRBV29-1	.	TRBD2	CSVVSGGRTDTQYF	TGCAGCGTTGTTAGCGGGGGCCGCACAGATACGCAGTATTTT
TRBJ1-1	TRBV6-5	.	TRBD1	CASKSRGETEAFF	TGTGCCAGCAAGTCCAGGGGGGAAACTGAAGCTTTCTTT
TRBJ2-5	TRBV2	few	.	CASSEKRGETQYF	TGTGCCAGCAGTGAAAAAAGGGGAGAGACCCAGTACTTC
TRBJ2-1	TRBV19	.	.	CASKSGTTYNEQFF	TGTGCCAGTAAGTCCGGGACAACATACAATGAGCAGTTCTTC
TRBJ1-2	TRBV6-1	.	.	CASSEENSYGYTF	TGTGCCAGCAGTGAAGAAAACAGCTATGGCTACACCTTC
TRBJ1-1	TRBV6-5	once	.	CASSRGGLTEAFF	TGTGCCAGCAGCCGAGGGGGTCTCACTGAAGCTTTCTTT
TRBJ1-3	TRBV7-8	.	.	CASESWADGNTIYF	TGTGCCAGCGAATCTTGGGCCGATGGAAACACCATATATTTT
TRBJ1-3	TRBV15	.	TRBD1	CATSSFRGTGNTIYF	TGTGCCACCAGCAGCTTCAGGGGGACTGGAAACACCATATATTTT
TRBJ1-1	TRBV2	few	TRBD1	CASSEGDREAFF	TGTGCCAGCAGTGAGGGGGACAGGGAAGCTTTCTTT
TRBJ1-6	TRBV27	.	.	CASSLGHLNSPLHF	TGTGCCAGCAGTTTAGGGCATCTAAATTCACCCCTCCACTTT
TRBJ2-1	TRBV7-3	.	TRBD2	CASSPRLAHEQFF	TGTGCCAGCAGCCCAAGACTAGCCCATGAGCAGTTCTTC
TRBJ1-4	TRBV6-1	once	TRBD1	CASSDDRGTATNEKLFF	TGTGCCAGCAGTGACGACAGGGGTACTGCAACTAATGAAAAACTGTTTTTT
TRBJ1-4	TRBV28	once	TRBD1	CASSFRQGREKLFF	TGTGCCAGCAGTTTCCGACAGGGTAGGGAAAAACTGTTTTTT
TRBJ1-4	TRBV27	few	.	CASSPFGGPNEKLFF	TGTGCCAGCAGTCCCTTCGGGGGGCCTAATGAAAAACTGTTTTTT
TRBJ2-3	TRBV5-1	.	TRBD2	CASSFRLASTDTQYF	TGCGCCAGCAGCTTTAGACTAGCTAGTACAGATACGCAGTATTTT
TRBJ1-2	TRBV5-1	.	.	CASSLAGGGYTF	TGCGCCAGCAGCTTGGCGGGAGGAGGCTACACCTTC